What follows are 6 T cell receptor beta chains derived from one specimen sequenced in a study of chemoradiotherapy in HPV16-positive cancers. Produced via immunoSEQ multiplex PCR; TCRdb's table is partial and in-frame only. The profile shows 25,000 to 30,000 clones, roughly 80% of them singletons. The sequences come from blood, collected from a patient who underwent chemoradiotherapy. Receptor source: a human donor with HPV-associated anogenital cancer.

The CDR3 is CASSLVGLAGGLYTGELFF. CDR3 bases: TGCGCCAGCAGCTTGGTAGGGCTAGCGGGGGGACTGTACACCGGGGAGCTGTTTTTT. The chain recombines TRBV5-1 with TRBJ2-2; 11 nucleotides match TRBD2. Germline CDR1 SGHRS, CDR2 YFSETQ. V lost 0 bases, J lost 3 bases, and 10 bases stayed unmatched. This CDR3 has 19 residues.

The rearrangement joins TRBV4-1 to TRBJ2-5; no firm D call. CDR3 length equals 16 residues. Germline loops: CDR1 MGHRA, CDR2 YSYEKL. V lost 4 bases, J lost 4 bases, and 19 bases lay in between. DNA of the CDR3: TGCGCCAGCAGCCGTTTCGGCCCTTCCTTTCGAGAGACCCAGTACTTC. As protein: CASSRFGPSFRETQYF.

The V gene is TRBV28, the J gene TRBJ2-7, with 16 bases that match TRBD2. V trimming: 5 bases; J trimming: 0 bases; junction bases outside the gene matches: 4. From germline, CDR1 is MDHEN and CDR2 SYDVKM. This CDR3 comprises 17 residues. The CDR3 protein is CASSGTSGGASSYEQYF. CDR3 nucleotide sequence: TGTGCCAGCAGTGGGACTAGCGGGGGGGCTTCCTCCTACGAGCAGTACTTC.

The CDR3 bases are TGTGCCAGCAGTGAAGCTAGGTACACAGATACGCAGTATTTT. This encodes CASSEARYTDTQYF. This sequence joins TRBV6-1 and TRBJ2-3; the D is unclear. The CDR3 has 14 amino acids. The germline V and J ends were trimmed by 0 bases and 2 bases, with 6 bases remaining between them. Germline V gene lookup returns CDR1 MNHNS and CDR2 SASEGT.

V is TRBV6-1 and J is TRBJ1-2; D gene ambiguous. In germline, CDR1 is MNHNS, CDR2 SASEGT. CDR3 length: 17 residues. Trimming removed 0 bases at V and 2 bases at J, with 16 bases between. The chain's CDR3 is CASSEASRLPRNYGYTF. In nucleotides, the CDR3 is TGTGCCAGCAGTGAAGCTTCACGCCTCCCCAGAAACTATGGCTACACCTTC.

This clone was observed a single time. The chain uses TRBV6-1 and TRBJ1-4; a weak D match, TRBD1 (6 bases). Deletions cut 4 bases from V and 0 bases from J, with 18 bases between. CDR3 length: 18 amino acids. From germline, CDR1 is MNHNS and CDR2 SASEGT. The CDR3 protein is CASSGGRQGGATNEKLFF. CDR3 nucleotide sequence: TGTGCCAGCAGTGGGGGGCGCCAGGGAGGGGCAACTAATGAAAAACTGTTTTTT.